A single sample gave rise to the 18 T cell receptor beta chains below, sequenced in a study of graft-versus-host responses after intestinal transplantation. Profiled with immunoSEQ multiplex PCR; TCRdb holds only in-frame clones, not every one. The table shows tens of thousands of clones, with under 90% occurring only once. Their antigens remain unidentified. Sample: unstimulated CD4+ T cells sorted from spleen or lymph node cells, taken before intestinal transplant. The receptors shown here come from a human donor who received an intestinal transplant.

CDR3 bases: TGTGCCAGCAGCTTTCCGGGACAGGGGGGGTCGGGTGCCTACAATGAGCAGTTCTTC. Its protein is CASSFPGQGGSGAYNEQFF. V and J are TRBV7-2 and TRBJ2-1; 11 bases line up with TRBD1. J was trimmed by 2 bases and V by 3 bases; bases with no gene match: 12. Germline assignment: CDR1 SGHTA and CDR2 FQGNSA. This CDR3 region has 19 residues.

The chain couples TRBV6-6 to TRBJ1-5, with 11 bases identical to TRBD1. The CDR3 length is 15 residues. The V and J ends lost 1 base and 4 bases, in that order; junction bases with no gene match: 0. CDR1 and CDR2 (germline): MNHNY, SVGAGI (reference sequence). The CDR3 coding sequence is TGTGCCAGCAGTTACTGGGACAGGGGGAATCAGCCCCAGCATTTT. Its translation is CASSYWDRGNQPQHF.

The chain uses TRBV2 and TRBJ1-4; D gene ambiguous. This CDR3 comprises 16 residues. The germline V and J ends were trimmed by 1 base and 6 bases, with 15 bases remaining between them. The germline V gene has CDR1 SNHLY and CDR2 FYNNEI. CDR3 sequence: CASSEEVVRVDEKLFF. The CDR3 nucleotides are TGTGCCAGCAGTGAAGAAGTAGTGAGGGTAGATGAAAAACTGTTTTTT.

The chain employs TRBV7-9 and TRBJ2-3; 11 positions agree with TRBD2. The CDR3 covers 15 residues. V was clipped by 4 bases and J by 5 bases; unmatched bases: 5. From germline, CDR1 is SEHNR and CDR2 FQNEAQ (reference sequence). This CDR3 reads CASSSSGGFRDTQYF. CDR3 sequence (DNA): TGTGCCAGCAGCTCTAGCGGGGGGTTCAGAGATACGCAGTATTTT.

This chain links TRBV6-5 with TRBJ1-3; D ambiguous. The CDR3 extends over 15 amino acids. The germline V gene encodes CDR1 MNHEY and CDR2 SVGAGI. V shed 0 bases and J shed 15 bases, with 21 bases lying between them. The chain's CDR3 is CASSYSRAGETKSYF. For the CDR3, the DNA is TGTGCCAGCAGTTACTCGAGAGCGGGCGAGACCAAATCATATTTT.

The V gene is TRBV9, the J gene TRBJ1-1, with a tentative D call TRBD1 (6 bases). Germline CDR1 is SGDLS and CDR2 is YYNGEE. V was cut by 3 bases and J by 6 bases, with 15 bases left in between. The CDR3 loop spans 14 amino acids. CDR3 in amino acids: CASSAQGGVAEAFF. CDR3 nucleotide sequence: TGTGCCAGCAGCGCGCAAGGGGGGGTAGCTGAAGCTTTCTTT.

This chain links TRBV5-6 with TRBJ2-5; 15 bases agree with TRBD2. Germline lookup yields CDR1 SGHDT and CDR2 YYEEEE. This CDR3 contains 17 residues. The V and J ends lost 5 bases and 4 bases, in that order; junction bases with no gene match: 9. The CDR3: CASRKGTSGGTVETQYF. DNA for the CDR3: TGTGCCAGCAGAAAAGGGACTAGCGGGGGGACCGTAGAGACCCAGTACTTC.

V gene TRBV15 combines with J gene TRBJ1-1, with TRBD1 matching 9 bases. The CDR3 has 16 amino acids. V shed 1 base, J shed 1 base, and the junction held 4 bases outside the gene matches. The germline CDR1 and CDR2 sequences are LNHNV and YYDKDF (reference sequence). The CDR3 is CATSRVTGGGNTEAFF. DNA of the CDR3: TGTGCCACCAGCAGAGTCACAGGGGGCGGGAACACTGAAGCTTTCTTT.

V is TRBV27 and J is TRBJ2-5; 7 bases agree with TRBD2. Germline CDR1 and CDR2: MNHEY and SMNVEV (reference sequence). The trim removed 10 bases at V and 0 bases at J, leaving 2 bases unmatched. This CDR3 is built from 12 residues. DNA for the CDR3: TGTGCCACCGGGGGGAACCAAGAGACCCAGTACTTC. Amino acids: CATGGNQETQYF.

This chain uses TRBV2 with TRBJ2-2; no clear D gene. The V and J ends lost 6 bases and 3 bases respectively, with 11 bases between them. CDR1 is SNHLY and CDR2 is FYNNEI in the germline V gene. The CDR3 sequence is 14 residues long. The CDR3 sequence: CASRLVRYTGELFF. The CDR3 coding sequence is TGTGCCAGCAGATTAGTTCGATACACCGGGGAGCTGTTTTTT.

The rearrangement joins TRBV7-3 to TRBJ1-2; weak D call: TRBD1 (5 bases). Trimming stripped 2 bases from V and 8 bases from J, with 12 bases between. The CDR3 sequence is 13 residues long. Germline V gene lookup returns CDR1 SGHTA and CDR2 FQGTGA. This CDR3 reads CASSLWGREGYTF. CDR3 DNA: TGTGCCAGCAGCTTATGGGGCAGGGAAGGCTACACCTTC.

The CDR3, as DNA: TGTGCCAGCAGTTACTCGGGGGGAGCTAACTATGGCTACACCTTC. It translates to CASSYSGGANYGYTF. The chain carries TRBV6-5 and TRBJ1-2; D is possibly TRBD1 (5 bases). The V gene lost 0 bases and the J gene lost 0 bases, with 8 bases spanning the gap. Germline V CDR1 and CDR2: MNHEY, SVGAGI. The CDR3 is 15 amino acids.

The J gene is TRBJ1-1, the V gene TRBV9; TRBD1 is a possible D gene (5 bases). Trimming cost V 0 bases and J 4 bases, with 13 bases left between them. The CDR3 loop spans 15 amino acids. CDR1 SGDLS and CDR2 YYNGEE come from the germline V gene. The CDR3 DNA is TGTGCCAGCAGCGTAGACAGTCTGGGGGGCACTGAAGCTTTCTTT. The encoded protein is CASSVDSLGGTEAFF.

The J gene is TRBJ2-7, the V gene TRBV15; 9 bases line up with TRBD2. This CDR3 contains 15 residues. The germline gives CDR1 LNHNV, CDR2 YYDKDF (reference sequence). V was pared by 0 bases and J by 2 bases, with 2 bases of the junction left unmatched. CDR3 region: CATSREASGAYEQYF. The CDR3 nucleotides read TGTGCCACCAGCAGAGAGGCTAGCGGGGCCTACGAGCAGTACTTC.

The CDR3 is CAWSGQTGPREKLFF. The CDR3 DNA is TGTGCCTGGAGCGGTCAGACAGGGCCACGGGAAAAACTGTTTTTT. The V call is TRBV30, the J call TRBJ1-4, with 7 nucleotides matching TRBD1. J lost 8 bases, V lost 3 bases, and 12 bases had no gene match. CDR3 length: 15 amino acids. Germline CDR1 is GTSNPN and CDR2 is SVGIG (reference sequence).

The chain uses TRBV1 and TRBJ2-5; the tabulated D call, TRBD2, remains unverified against the DNA. TRBV1 is an annotated pseudogene. CDR3 length: 15 amino acids. The CDR3: CTSRLAGPLGETQYF. As DNA, the CDR3 is TGCACCAGCAGACTAGCGGGGCCTTTGGGGGAGACCCAGTACTTC.

With regard to this clone: Other DNA sequences in this sample translate to the same CDR3. This chain links TRBV19 with TRBJ2-7; tentatively, D is TRBD1 (6 bases). The CDR3 totals 13 residues. Germline CDR1 LNHDA, CDR2 SQIVND (reference sequence). Trimming removed 4 bases at V and 2 bases at J, with 9 bases between. CDR3 in amino acids: CASSTGGPYEQYF. Written as DNA, the CDR3 is TGTGCCAGTAGTACTGGGGGCCCCTACGAGCAGTACTTC.

The chain couples TRBV6-6 to TRBJ1-5, with 8 bases identical to TRBD1. The CDR3 has 14 residues. Per the germline V gene, CDR1 is MNHNY and CDR2 is SVGAGI (reference sequence). After removal of 4 bases from V and 2 bases from J, the junction contained 1 base not matched to a gene. In DNA form, the CDR3 reads TGTGCCAGCAGTTTGACAGGGGGCAATCAGCCCCAGCATTTT. It encodes CASSLTGGNQPQHF.